This TCR beta chain is drawn from a study of blood T cells in healthy people across ages. The V gene's germline CDR1 is MGHRA and CDR2 YSYEKL. This CDR3 region has 14 residues. Trimming cost V 0 bases and J 10 bases, with 13 bases left between them. Study observations and caveats: Reliance upon unsorted PBMCs precluded definitive naive versus antigen-experienced comparison. Aged donors had fewer naive CD4+ cells and lower diversity than long-lived donors.

This clonotype turned up a few times. Its antigen is not identified. Primed by a sample-barcoded 5' primer and a J-beta primer mix, a second PCR proceeded for about 6 to 12 cycles. The authors tagged each cDNA molecule using a template-switch adaptor with 12 random nucleotides. Per-sample output comprised a minimum of 2.5 million paired-end reads containing CDR3. MiXCR, run by TCRdb on the 5' RACE reads, gives a single entry per CDR3 protein. The sample includes 2 million or so distinct CDR3 sequences, about 50% seen only once; the top ten take roughly 2.1%. The source is a middle-aged woman in good health. The chain is built from TRBV4-1 and TRBJ2-1, with no clear D. Sequences were obtained from blood. The DNA of the CDR3 is TGCGCCAGCAGCCAAGACAATATCGGGTCCGAGCAGTTCTTC. Encoded protein: CASSQDNIGSEQFF.